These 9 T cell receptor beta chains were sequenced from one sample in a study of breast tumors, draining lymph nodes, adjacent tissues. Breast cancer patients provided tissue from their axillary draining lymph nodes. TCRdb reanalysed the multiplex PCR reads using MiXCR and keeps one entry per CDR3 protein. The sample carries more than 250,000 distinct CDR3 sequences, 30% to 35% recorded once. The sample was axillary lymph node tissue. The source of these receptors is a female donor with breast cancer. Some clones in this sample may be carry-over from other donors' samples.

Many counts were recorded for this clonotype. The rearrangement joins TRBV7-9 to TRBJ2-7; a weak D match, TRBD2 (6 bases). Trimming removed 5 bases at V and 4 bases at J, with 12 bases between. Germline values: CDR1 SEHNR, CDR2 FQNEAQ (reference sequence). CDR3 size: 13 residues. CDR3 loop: CASSPMGGYEQYF. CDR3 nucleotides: TGTGCCAGCAGCCCCATGGGGGGTTACGAGCAGTACTTC.

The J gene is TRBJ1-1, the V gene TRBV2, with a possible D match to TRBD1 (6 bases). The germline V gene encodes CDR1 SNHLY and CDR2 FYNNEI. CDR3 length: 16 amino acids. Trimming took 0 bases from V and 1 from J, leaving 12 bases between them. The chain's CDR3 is CASSEAKPGANTEAFF. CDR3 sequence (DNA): TGTGCCAGCAGTGAAGCGAAGCCAGGGGCGAACACTGAAGCTTTCTTT.

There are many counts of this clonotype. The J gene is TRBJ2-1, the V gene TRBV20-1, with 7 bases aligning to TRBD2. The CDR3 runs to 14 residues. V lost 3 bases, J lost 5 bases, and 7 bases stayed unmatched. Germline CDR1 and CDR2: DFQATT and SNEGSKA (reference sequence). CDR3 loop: CSARVSGLNNEQFF. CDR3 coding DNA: TGCAGTGCTAGGGTTTCGGGACTAAACAATGAGCAGTTCTTC.

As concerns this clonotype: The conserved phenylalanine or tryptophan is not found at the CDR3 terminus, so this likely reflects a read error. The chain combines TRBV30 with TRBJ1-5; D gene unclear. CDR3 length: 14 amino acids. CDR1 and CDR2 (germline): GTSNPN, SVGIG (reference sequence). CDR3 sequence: CANGGGQDHQPQHL. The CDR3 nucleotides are TGTGCTAATGGCGGAGGGCAGGATCATCAGCCCCAGCATCTT.

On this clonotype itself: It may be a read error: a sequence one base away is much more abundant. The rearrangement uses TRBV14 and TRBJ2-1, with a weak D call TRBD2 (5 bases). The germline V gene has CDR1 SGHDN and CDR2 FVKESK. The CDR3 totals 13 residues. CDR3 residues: CASSPRGWNEQLF. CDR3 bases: TGTGCCAGCAGCCCGCGCGGGTGGAATGAGCAGCTCTTC.

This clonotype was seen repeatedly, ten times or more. This CDR3 is CASGISDNEQFF. CDR3 DNA: TGTGCTAGTGGAATTTCGGACAATGAGCAGTTCTTC. The J gene is TRBJ2-1, the V gene TRBV12-5; D is undetermined. In germline, CDR1 is LGHNT, CDR2 FRNRAP. V was pared by 6 bases and J by 5 bases, with 8 bases between. The CDR3 contains 12 residues.

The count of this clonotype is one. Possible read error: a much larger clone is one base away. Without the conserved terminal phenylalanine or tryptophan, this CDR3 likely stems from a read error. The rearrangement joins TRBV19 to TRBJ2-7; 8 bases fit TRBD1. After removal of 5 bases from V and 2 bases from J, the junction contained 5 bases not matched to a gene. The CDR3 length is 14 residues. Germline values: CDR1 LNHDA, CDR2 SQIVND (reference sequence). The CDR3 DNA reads TGTGCCAGTAGTCCAAGGACAGGGACCTACGAGCAGTACCTC. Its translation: CASSPRTGTYEQYL.

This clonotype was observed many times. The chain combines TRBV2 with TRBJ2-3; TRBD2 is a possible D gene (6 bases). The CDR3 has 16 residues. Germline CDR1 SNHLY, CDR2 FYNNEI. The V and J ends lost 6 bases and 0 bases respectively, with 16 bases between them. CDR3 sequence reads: CASSRRASTSTDTQYF. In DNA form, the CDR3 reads TGTGCCAGCAGCAGGAGGGCTTCCACTAGCACAGATACGCAGTATTTT.

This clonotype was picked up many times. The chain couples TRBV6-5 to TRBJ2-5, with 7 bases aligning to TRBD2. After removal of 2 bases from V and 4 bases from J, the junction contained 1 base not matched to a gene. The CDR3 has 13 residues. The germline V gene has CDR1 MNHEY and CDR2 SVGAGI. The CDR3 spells CASSYGGRETQYF. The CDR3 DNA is TGTGCCAGCAGTTACGGCGGGAGAGAGACCCAGTACTTC.